These 22 T cell receptor beta chains came from one sample sequenced in a study of OX40 agonist ivuxolimab in advanced cancers. The assay was immunoSEQ multiplex PCR, and TCRdb's table has in-frame clones only and misses some. This sample has approximately 59,000 clones, with 80% to 90% found just once. Sequencing was performed on CD4+ or CD8+ T cells sorted from blood, taken in a trial of the OX40 agonist ivuxolimab. The receptors come from an adult with an advanced solid tumor such as melanoma, head and neck, liver or kidney cancer.

The chain recombines TRBV7-8 with TRBJ1-2; no reliable D call. Germline-derived CDR1 and CDR2 are SGHVS and FQNEAQ. With 0 bases removed from V and 10 bases from J, the gap between germline ends came to 18 bases. The CDR3 is 15 amino acids. The CDR3 nucleotides are TGTGCCAGCAGCTTAGCGCTCGGACGCCTTATTTACTACACCTTC. It translates to CASSLALGRLIYYTF.

This rearrangement joins TRBV29-1 to TRBJ1-1; no reliable D call. The CDR3 consists of 13 residues. With 4 bases removed from V and 2 bases from J, the gap between germline ends came to 11 bases. Per germline, CDR1 SQVTM and CDR2 ANQGSEA. The CDR3 sequence: CSVGRGINTEAFF. The DNA for the CDR3 is TGCAGCGTTGGTAGAGGTATCAACACTGAAGCTTTCTTT. Full variable domain (missing parts from reference TRBV29-1 and TRBJ1-1): SAVISQKPSRDICQRGTSLTIQCQVDSQVTMMFWYRQQPGQSLTLIATANQGSEATYESGFVIDKFPISRPNLTFSTLTVSNMSPEDSSIYLCSVGRGINTEAFFGQGTRLTVV.

This clone appeared a few times. J is TRBJ2-7 and V is TRBV27; D gene unclear. This CDR3 has 12 residues. V was trimmed by 5 bases and J by 3 bases, leaving 8 bases between them. Germline V lookup: CDR1 MNHEY, CDR2 SMNVEV (reference sequence). The CDR3 protein is CASSLSIYEQYF. CDR3 coding DNA: TGTGCCAGCAGTCTCTCGATCTACGAGCAGTACTTC.

The chain combines TRBV4-1 with TRBJ1-3; D gene unclear. CDR1 is MGHRA, CDR2 YSYEKL, per germline. The CDR3 consists of 17 residues. Trimming shortened V by 3 bases and J by 0 bases, and 15 bases separated the two germline ends. CDR3 in DNA: TGCGCCAGCAGCCACCCCGGGGAAGGAGCCTCTGGAAACACCATATATTTT. It translates to CASSHPGEGASGNTIYF.

V usage is TRBV2 and J usage is TRBJ2-2; D is ambiguous. Germline assignment: CDR1 SNHLY and CDR2 FYNNEI. V was pared by 8 bases and J by 0 bases, with 10 bases between. The CDR3 loop spans 14 amino acids. CDR3 residues: CASGQPPNTGELFF. CDR3 sequence (DNA): TGTGCCAGCGGCCAGCCACCGAACACCGGGGAGCTGTTTTTT.

The rearrangement uses TRBV18 and TRBJ1-2; maybe TRBD1 (5 bases). The CDR3 extends over 14 amino acids. V lost 0 bases and J lost 5, with 10 bases in between. Looked up from germline, CDR1 is KGHSH and CDR2 is LQKENI. The CDR3 loop is CASSPPQGPYGYTF. The CDR3 coding sequence is TGTGCCAGCTCACCACCTCAGGGCCCATATGGCTACACCTTC.

This rearrangement joins TRBV4-1 to TRBJ2-3, with 9 bases identical to TRBD2. Germline CDR1 is MGHRA and CDR2 is YSYEKL. Trimming took 4 bases from V and 5 from J; bases not matched to a gene: 10. This CDR3 is 16 amino acids long. In DNA, the CDR3 is TGCGCCAGCAGCCTCGGAGGGCGGGAGGGCCAAGATACGCAGTATTTT. Its translation: CASSLGGREGQDTQYF.

This chain connects TRBV7-9 to TRBJ2-7; D is ambiguous. This CDR3 contains 14 residues. CDR1 and CDR2 from the germline V gene are SEHNR and FQNEAQ (reference sequence). Trimming took 0 bases from V and 1 from J, leaving 7 bases between them. The chain's CDR3 is CASSLAGFSYEQYF. CDR3 nucleotide sequence: TGTGCCAGCAGCTTAGCAGGGTTTTCCTACGAGCAGTACTTC.

The chain links TRBV4-2 to TRBJ2-2, with 7 bases that match TRBD2. The CDR3 runs 16 residues. With 9 bases clipped from V and 3 bases from J, the junction kept 13 bases outside the gene matches. The V gene's germline CDR1 is LGHNA and CDR2 YNFKEQ. The CDR3 sequence: CASLGGGPLDTGELFF. CDR3 DNA sequence: TGTGCCAGTCTTGGGGGAGGGCCATTGGACACCGGGGAGCTGTTTTTT.

The CDR3 DNA is TGTGCCAGCAGTTACTCGGGCTTAGAGACAGGAGCTTTCTTT. Translation: CASSYSGLETGAFF. J is TRBJ1-1 and V is TRBV6-5, with TRBD1 as a possible D gene (6 bases). The CDR3 extends over 14 amino acids. Germline loops: CDR1 MNHEY, CDR2 SVGAGI. The V and J ends lost 0 bases and 10 bases respectively, with 15 bases between them.

The genes are TRBV28 and TRBJ1-1, with no clear D. Germline V gene sequence: CDR1 MDHEN, CDR2 SYDVKM. Trimming shortened V by 10 bases and J by 5 bases, and 20 bases separated the two germline ends. CDR3 size: 14 residues. CDR3 in DNA: TGTGCCACACTATTAGACGGGGAATGGACTGAAGCTTTCTTT. It encodes CATLLDGEWTEAFF.

The gene calls are TRBV7-8 and TRBJ2-1; no firm D call. The V end was cut by 1 base, the J end by 1 base, with 8 bases between. This CDR3 region has 15 residues. CDR1 and CDR2 (germline): SGHVS, FQNEAQ. CDR3 amino acids: CASSLEQNSYNEQFF. CDR3 DNA sequence: TGTGCCAGCAGCTTAGAACAGAATTCCTACAATGAGCAGTTCTTC.

Relative to its sample, this clone is medium-sized. V usage is TRBV4-1 and J usage is TRBJ1-1, with D unresolved. With 1 base removed from V and 4 bases from J, the gap between germline ends came to 10 bases. Germline CDR1 MGHRA, CDR2 YSYEKL. The CDR3 contains 14 residues. The CDR3 bases are TGCGCCAGCAGCCAAGGTCTGACGGGCACTGAAGCTTTCTTT. This translates into CASSQGLTGTEAFF.

This clone was detected a few times. The V gene is TRBV2, the J gene TRBJ2-7; D is unresolved. The CDR3 spans 12 residues. CDR1 is SNHLY and CDR2 is FYNNEI in the germline V gene. V was shortened by 4 bases and J by 1 base, with 5 bases between the two germline ends. DNA of the CDR3: TGTGCCAGCAGTGCAATTTCCTACGAGCAGTACTTC. Its protein is CASSAISYEQYF.

The chain carries TRBV7-2 and TRBJ2-3; D call uncertain. Trimming took 3 bases from V and 0 from J, leaving 4 bases between them. The CDR3 runs to 13 residues. Germline values: CDR1 SGHTA, CDR2 FQGNSA. The CDR3 protein is CASSFESTDTQYF. The DNA for the CDR3 is TGTGCCAGCAGCTTTGAGAGCACAGATACGCAGTATTTT.

The chain links TRBV7-9 to TRBJ1-3; D gene ambiguous. This CDR3 has 14 residues. With 11 bases removed from V and 0 bases from J, the gap between germline ends came to 14 bases. Germline values: CDR1 SEHNR, CDR2 FQNEAQ (reference sequence). The CDR3 DNA reads as TGTGCCGGGTCCCGGAGAAACTCTGGAAACACCATATATTTT. Translating gives CAGSRRNSGNTIYF.

This chain connects TRBV6-5 to TRBJ2-2, with TRBD1 identical over 8 bases. The CDR3 is 14 amino acids. After removal of 6 bases from V and 7 bases from J, the junction contained 7 bases not matched to a gene. In germline, CDR1 is MNHEY, CDR2 SVGAGI. CDR3 protein: CASRNQGAGGELFF. As DNA, the CDR3 is TGTGCCAGCAGAAACCAGGGGGCAGGCGGGGAGCTGTTTTTT.

The rearrangement joins TRBV2 to TRBJ2-7, with unresolved D. The CDR3 loop spans 11 amino acids. Trimming cost V 3 bases and J 3 bases, with 3 bases left between them. Germline V lookup: CDR1 SNHLY, CDR2 FYNNEI. CDR3 DNA sequence: TGTGCCAGCAGTGACAACTACGAGCAGTACTTC. Protein: CASSDNYEQYF.

The rearrangement links TRBV29-1 to TRBJ2-7, with 7 bases lining up with TRBD1. The V gene end was trimmed by 6 bases and the J gene end by 6 bases; junction bases not matched to a gene: 8. The CDR3 contains 12 residues. Germline CDR1 and CDR2: SQVTM and ANQGSEA. The CDR3 DNA reads TGCAGCGTGGGGACAGAGACCTCCGAGCAGTACTTC. It is translated as CSVGTETSEQYF.

The V and J genes are TRBV2 and TRBJ2-1, with D perhaps matching TRBD2 (6 bases). The ends were cut back, 7 bases at V and 4 bases at J, with 14 bases in the middle. Germline V gives CDR1 SNHLY, CDR2 FYNNEI. The CDR3 contains 14 residues. The CDR3 loop is CASIGGRSYNEQFF. As DNA, the CDR3 is TGTGCCAGCATCGGGGGAAGGTCGTACAATGAGCAGTTCTTC.

V usage is TRBV13 and J usage is TRBJ1-2; no clear D. This CDR3 is built from 12 residues. Trimming removed 5 bases from V and 7 bases from J, with 11 bases in between. Germline V gives CDR1 PRHDT, CDR2 FYEKMQ (reference sequence). The CDR3 DNA follows: TGTGCCAGCAGCCCCCTCTACGGTGGCTACACCTTC. It translates to CASSPLYGGYTF.

The gene calls are TRBV18 and TRBJ2-2; 7 bases match TRBD2. The CDR3 is 16 residues long. CDR1 and CDR2 (germline): KGHSH, LQKENI. The J segment lost 0 bases and the V segment lost 4 bases, leaving 5 bases of the junction unmatched. CDR3 nucleotides: TGTGCCAGCTCACGGGCGGGGGACCCGAACACCGGGGAGCTGTTTTTT. Amino acids: CASSRAGDPNTGELFF.